The T cell receptor (beta chain) described here comes from a study of Ad26.COV2.S vaccination and SARS-CoV-2 variants. Overall study: Among those in the COV1001 Ad26.COV2.S trial arm was the donor. Study-wide points: Placebo recipients showed lower spike-specific TCR breadth than vaccinees.

CDR1 is SGHDT, CDR2 YYEEEE, per germline. The CDR3 loop spans 14 amino acids. Trimming left V 0 bases short and J 3 bases short, with 9 bases between. The treatment: roughly 19 received Ad26.COV2.S at low or high dose, single or two shots; a few received placebo; per-sample allocation not given. The samples date from day 63 after the first vaccine or placebo injection. Based in Boston, the donor was an adult of 18-55 years. Worth noting for this clone: The antigen remains undetermined.

Only in-frame clones appear in the TCRdb table, and some are missing; sequencing was by immunoSEQ multiplex PCR. This table holds about 390,000 clones, 70% to 90% found once. Sample: peripheral blood, taken in a trial of Ad26.COV2.S vaccine versus placebo. The sequence derives from a person aged 18 to 59 who received the Ad26.COV2.S COVID-19 vaccine or a placebo. The V call is TRBV5-6, the J call TRBJ1-1; D perhaps matches TRBD1 (6 bases). The CDR3 here is CASSLADRYTEAFF. CDR3 DNA sequence: TGTGCCAGCAGCTTGGCGGACAGATACACTGAAGCTTTCTTT.